This T cell receptor (beta chain) was recorded in a study of cytomegalovirus exposure and HLA in healthy donors. In the PCR, 60 Vbeta and 13 Jbeta primers were used. Some clones are missing from TCRdb's copy, which holds only in-frame ones; the method was immunoSEQ multiplex PCR. Here the sample spans hundreds of thousands of clones, over 65% being singletons. General study points: 16,951 TCR beta sequences were associated with HLA alleles at 0.05 false discovery rate in a later analysis. Within a later analysis, the majority of CMV-associated TCR beta chains appeared HLA-restricted. Presence/absence analyses took donor sequencing depth as roughly uniform.

CDR1 LGHNA and CDR2 YNFKEQ come from the germline V gene. CDR3 length: 14 amino acids. The ends lost 2 bases at V and 3 bases at J; junction bases unmatched: 4. This clone was recorded once. Its antigen is undetermined. The genes are TRBV4-2 and TRBJ2-7, with 7 bases matching TRBD1. This TCR was sampled from an older woman in good health and CMV-seropositive. What was sequenced was PBMCs. CDR3 residues: CASSQRDSGYEQYF. For the CDR3, the DNA is TGTGCCAGCAGCCAAAGGGACAGCGGCTACGAGCAGTACTTC.